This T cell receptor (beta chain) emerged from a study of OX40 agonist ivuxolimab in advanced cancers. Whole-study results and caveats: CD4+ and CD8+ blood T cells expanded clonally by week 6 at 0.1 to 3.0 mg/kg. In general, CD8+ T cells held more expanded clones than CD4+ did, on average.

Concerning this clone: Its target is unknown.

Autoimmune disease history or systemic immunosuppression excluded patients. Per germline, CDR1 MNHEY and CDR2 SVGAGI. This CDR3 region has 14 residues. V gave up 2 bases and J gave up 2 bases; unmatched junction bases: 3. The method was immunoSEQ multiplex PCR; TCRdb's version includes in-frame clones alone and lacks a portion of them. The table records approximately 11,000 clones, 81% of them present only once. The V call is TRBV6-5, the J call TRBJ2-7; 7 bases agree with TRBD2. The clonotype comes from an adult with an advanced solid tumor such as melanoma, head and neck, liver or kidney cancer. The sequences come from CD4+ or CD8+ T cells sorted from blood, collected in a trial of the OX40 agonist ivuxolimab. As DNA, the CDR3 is TGTGCCAGCAGTTACGGGAGGGGTGCCTACGAGCAGTACTTC. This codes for CASSYGRGAYEQYF.